This T cell receptor (beta chain) was recovered during a study of control samples from healthy donors and cancer patients. Germline-derived CDR1 and CDR2 are MNHEY and SVGEGT. V shed 5 bases and J 7 bases; nucleotides not matched to a gene: 9. The CDR3 extends over 14 amino acids. Sequencing was performed with immunoSEQ multiplex PCR; in TCRdb, only in-frame clones are kept and a portion is missing. This sample's table reports under 200,000 clones. The chain couples TRBV6-2 or TRBV6-3 to TRBJ1-2, with 8 bases fitting TRBD1. The sequencing input was blood. This clonotype was obtained from a woman in her 30s in good health. CDR3 residues: CASSATDRASGYTF. As DNA, the CDR3 is TGTGCCAGCAGTGCGACGGACAGGGCCTCTGGCTACACCTTC.